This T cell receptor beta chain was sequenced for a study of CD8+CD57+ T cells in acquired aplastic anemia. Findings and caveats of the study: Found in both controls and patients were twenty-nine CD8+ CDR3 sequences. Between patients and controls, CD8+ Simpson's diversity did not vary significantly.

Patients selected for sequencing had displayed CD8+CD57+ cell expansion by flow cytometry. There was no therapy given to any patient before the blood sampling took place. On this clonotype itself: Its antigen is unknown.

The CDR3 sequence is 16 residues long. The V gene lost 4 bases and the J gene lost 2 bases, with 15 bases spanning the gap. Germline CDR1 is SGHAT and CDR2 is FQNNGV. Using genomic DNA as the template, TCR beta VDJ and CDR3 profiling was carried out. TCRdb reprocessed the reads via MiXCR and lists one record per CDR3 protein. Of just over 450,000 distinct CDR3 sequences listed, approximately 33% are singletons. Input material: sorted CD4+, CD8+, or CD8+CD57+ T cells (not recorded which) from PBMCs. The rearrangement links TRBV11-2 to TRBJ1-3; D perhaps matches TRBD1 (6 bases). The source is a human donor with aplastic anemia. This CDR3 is CASSSQGYRAGNTIYF. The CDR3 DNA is TGTGCCAGCAGCTCACAGGGATATCGAGCTGGAAACACCATATATTTT.